These T cell receptor beta chains were read from a single sample in a study of blood T cells in healthy people across ages. TCRdb fed the 5' RACE reads into MiXCR, producing one record per CDR3 protein. The profile shows roughly 1 million distinct CDR3 sequences, under 30% of them singletons. The same data also went into a second study, on T cells of mothers and their children.

Sequencing was done on a sample of blood. Every receptor here comes from a girl aged 2-9 years in good health. CDR3s leave out the opening cysteine and the closing phenylalanine or tryptophan.

V: TRBV12-3/TRBV12-4
J: TRBJ2-1
CDR3: AIRTGPYNEQF

V: TRBV15
J: TRBJ2-5
CDR3: ATSRGSQETQY

V: TRBV4-1
J: TRBJ2-1
CDR3: ASNQGTDEQF

V: TRBV9
J: TRBJ2-7
CDR3: ASSAGLAGVEEQY

V: TRBV4-3
J: TRBJ2-7
CDR3: ASSQDTGNEQY

V: TRBV3-1
J: TRBJ1-2
CDR3: ASSQGDRLYGYT

V: TRBV29-1
J: TRBJ2-6
CDR3: SVQGAEANVLT

V: TRBV4-1
J: TRBJ2-1
CDR3: ASSLEGEADYNEQF

V: TRBV24-1
J: -
CDR3: ATSEGTGVSNEQF

V: TRBV15
J: TRBJ1-1
CDR3: ATSRSLAAKNTEAF

V: TRBV5-5
J: TRBJ2-2
CDR3: ASSPQGTGTGELF

V: TRBV4-3
J: TRBJ1-5
CDR3: ASSQERLLNQPQH

V: TRBV20-1
J: TRBJ1-5
CDR3: SARPTGAQGNQPQH

V: TRBV11-2
J: TRBJ2-4
CDR3: ASSLSGTRKNIQY

V: TRBV27
J: TRBJ1-1
CDR3: ASSLDTGGTEAF

V: TRBV5-1
J: TRBJ2-2
CDR3: ASTETSGTTGELF

V: TRBV2
J: -
CDR3: ASTNRAKTQY